This passage covers 27 T cell receptor beta chains from one sample sequenced in a study of Graves' ophthalmopathy and Graves' hyperthyroidism. The authors amplified TCR beta CDR3 regions, and they did so from RNA transcripts for repertoire sequencing. RT-PCR in the first round used HTBI primers; a second-round multiplex PCR followed. TCRdb passed the multiplex PCR reads through MiXCR, listing each CDR3 protein once. The table lists fewer than 70,000 distinct CDR3 sequences, approximately 52% of them singletons. Sequenced material: peripheral blood. These receptors were collected from an adult woman with Graves' ophthalmopathy.

This clonotype was seen only a few times. This chain uses TRBV7-6 with TRBJ2-7, with TRBD1 matching 7 bases. V dropped 3 bases and J dropped 1; count of bases not matched to a gene: 3. Germline V gives CDR1 SGHVS, CDR2 FNYEAQ. This CDR3 has 14 amino acids. CDR3 sequence (DNA): TGTGCCAGCAGCTTCCGGGACAGTTCCTACGAGCAGTACTTC. It yields the protein CASSFRDSSYEQYF.

This clonotype has ten or more counts. The genes are TRBV6-4 and TRBJ2-2; D is undetermined. This CDR3 region has 13 residues. Trimming left V 2 bases short and J 3 bases short, with 4 bases between. Germline V CDR1 and CDR2: MRHNA, SNTAGT. CDR3 sequence (DNA): TGTGCCAGCAGTGACGGGGACACCGGGGAGCTGTTTTTT. It codes for CASSDGDTGELFF.

This chain uses TRBV5-1 with TRBJ1-4; D remains unclear. The CDR3 consists of 13 residues. The V gene's germline CDR1 is SGHRS and CDR2 YFSETQ. V was pared by 0 bases and J by 10 bases, with 10 bases between. CDR3 residues: CASSLDDSGKLFF. The CDR3 nucleotides read TGCGCCAGCAGCTTGGATGACTCTGGAAAACTGTTTTTT.

V gene TRBV25-1 combines with J gene TRBJ2-7; 8 bases line up with TRBD1. After removal of 4 bases from V and 4 bases from J, the junction contained 6 bases not matched to a gene. This CDR3 has 14 amino acids. Germline V gives CDR1 MGHDK, CDR2 SYGVNS. The chain's CDR3 is CASSGDRGEYEQYF. The DNA for the CDR3 is TGTGCCAGCAGTGGTGACAGGGGTGAGTACGAGCAGTACTTC.

This clonotype is classed as medium-sized. The genes are TRBV10-1 and TRBJ2-7; either TRBD1 or TRBD2 may supply D (5 bases each). Germline V gene data show CDR1 as WNHNN and CDR2 as SYGVQD (reference sequence). There are 16 residues in the CDR3. V shed 0 bases and J shed 1 base, with 13 bases lying between them. CDR3 loop: CASSESMGDQSYEQYF. CDR3 coding DNA: TGCGCCAGCAGTGAGTCAATGGGGGACCAGTCCTACGAGCAGTACTTC.

This clonotype has ten or more counts. V usage is TRBV20-1 and J usage is TRBJ2-3; no reliable D call. This CDR3 has 11 amino acids. The ends were cut back, 0 bases at V and 8 bases at J, with 6 bases in the middle. Germline values: CDR1 DFQATT, CDR2 SNEGSKA (reference sequence). The CDR3 DNA is TGCAGTGCTAGAGACACGGGTACGCAGTATTTT. Translating it yields CSARDTGTQYF.

V is TRBV9 and J is TRBJ1-1; TRBD1 agrees at 9 bases. The germline V gene encodes CDR1 SGDLS and CDR2 YYNGEE. The CDR3 is 16 residues long. Unmatched junction bases numbered 14, after V lost 7 bases and J lost 4 bases. CDR3: CASYTGQGTLSTEAFF. DNA of the CDR3: TGTGCCAGCTACACGGGACAGGGCACGCTGAGCACTGAAGCTTTCTTT. Variable domain in full (rest from reference TRBV9 and TRBJ1-1): DSGVTQTPKHLITATGQRVTLRCSPRSGDLSVYWYQQSLDQGLQFLIQYYNGEERAKGNILERFSAQQFPDLHSELNLSSLELGDSALYFCASYTGQGTLSTEAFFGQGTRLTVV.

This chain links TRBV28 with TRBJ2-3; D is undetermined. V shed 5 bases and J shed 5 bases, with 17 bases lying between them. This CDR3 spans 15 amino acids. CDR1 is MDHEN and CDR2 is SYDVKM in the germline V gene. The CDR3 region has the DNA TGTGCCAGCAGTGCACCCCTAACCCCGGGAGATACGCAGTATTTT. Translating it yields CASSAPLTPGDTQYF.

This clonotype was counted many times. V usage is TRBV19 and J usage is TRBJ2-1, with D perhaps matching TRBD1 or TRBD2 (6 bases each). Germline lookup yields CDR1 LNHDA and CDR2 SQIVND (reference sequence). Trimming cost V 7 bases and J 10 bases, with 14 bases left between them. CDR3 length: 12 residues. Written as DNA, the CDR3 is TGTGCCAGTAAGGGGGGCCCTGGGGAGCAGTTCTTC. It yields the protein CASKGGPGEQFF. Full variable domain (outside the CDR3, taken from reference TRBV19 and TRBJ2-1): DGGITQSPKYLFRKEGQNVTLSCEQNLNHDAMYWYRQDPGQGLRLIYYSQIVNDFQKGDIAEGYSVSREKKESFPLTVTSAQKNPTAFYLCASKGGPGEQFFGPGTRLTVL.

The chain links TRBV7-2 to TRBJ2-5; D is possibly TRBD1 (6 bases). Germline-derived CDR1 and CDR2 are SGHTA and FQGNSA. V was shortened by 10 bases and J by 9 bases, with 24 bases between the two germline ends. The CDR3 extends over 14 amino acids. The CDR3: CATQRQVNNQPQYF. Written as DNA, the CDR3 is TGTGCCACCCAACGACAGGTGAACAATCAGCCCCAGTACTTC.

The chain carries TRBV2 and TRBJ1-3, with D tentatively TRBD1 (5 bases). The CDR3 sequence is 13 residues long. From germline, CDR1 is SNHLY and CDR2 FYNNEI. Trimming removed 2 bases from V and 7 bases from J, with 9 bases in between. The DNA of the CDR3 is TGTGCCAGCAGTGAATGGGGCATGAACACCATATATTTT. As protein: CASSEWGMNTIYF.

This clonotype was observed at least ten times. The chain is built from TRBV18 and TRBJ2-5; no reliable D call. The CDR3 sequence is 14 residues long. In germline, CDR1 is KGHSH, CDR2 LQKENI. Trimming shortened V by 5 bases and J by 2 bases, and 12 bases separated the two germline ends. CDR3 residues: CASSARTGQETQYF. As DNA, the CDR3 is TGTGCCAGCTCAGCACGTACCGGACAAGAGACCCAGTACTTC.

This chain connects TRBV11-2 to TRBJ2-2, with D perhaps assigned TRBD1 or TRBD2 (7 bases each). Germline-derived CDR1 and CDR2 are SGHAT and FQNNGV. The V and J ends lost 4 bases and 7 bases respectively, with 13 bases between them. The length of the CDR3 is 14 residues. CDR3 loop: CASSSQGGHGELFF. For the CDR3, the DNA is TGTGCCAGCAGCTCCCAGGGGGGGCACGGGGAGCTGTTTTTT.

A word on this clonotype: This may stem from a read error, because a much larger clone lies one nucleotide away. The chain carries TRBV28 and TRBJ2-2; 10 bases line up with TRBD2. Germline V gene data show CDR1 as MDHEN and CDR2 as SYDVKM. The CDR3 runs 16 residues. CDR3 in DNA: TGTGCCAGCAATTTATGGACTAGCGGGAACACCGGGGAGCTGTTTTTT. The encoded protein is CASNLWTSGNTGELFF.

This clonotype has a count of ten or more. In nucleotides, the CDR3 is TGTGCCAGCCCCGGGGCGGGATCCCACGGCTCCTACAATGAGCAGTTCTTC. Translating it yields CASPGAGSHGSYNEQFF. This chain connects TRBV7-9 to TRBJ2-1; D might be TRBD2 (6 bases). V was cut by 8 bases and J by 0 bases, with 20 bases left in between. The CDR3 runs to 17 residues. Looked up from germline, CDR1 is SEHNR and CDR2 is FQNEAQ (reference sequence).

To note about this clonotype: One base away lies a much larger clone, so this may be a sequencing read error. The chain links TRBV7-2 to TRBJ2-7; 10 nucleotides align to TRBD2. This CDR3 spans 13 amino acids. Germline V gives CDR1 SGHTA, CDR2 FQGNSA. V was pared by 11 bases and J by 9 bases, with 13 bases of the junction left unmatched. The chain's CDR3 is CAWSPSGRDGQYF. CDR3 DNA: TGTGCCTGGAGTCCTAGCGGGAGAGACGGGCAGTACTTC.

This clonotype was recorded many times. The chain couples TRBV7-2 to TRBJ2-2; no firm D call. Trimming pared 3 bases from V and 1 base from J, leaving 3 bases between. From germline, CDR1 is SGHTA and CDR2 FQGNSA. The CDR3 runs to 13 residues. CDR3 bases: TGTGCCAGCAGCTTTGGGAACACCGGGGAGCTGTTTTTT. Translated: CASSFGNTGELFF.

The rearrangement links TRBV4-2 to TRBJ2-3; the match to TRBD2 covers 9 bases. Germline lookup yields CDR1 LGHNA and CDR2 YNFKEQ. J lost 14 bases, V lost 0 bases, and 15 bases had no gene match. There are 16 residues in the CDR3. In DNA, the CDR3 is TGTGCCAGCAGCCAAGATGGGGGACTAGCTTATGATACACGGTATTTT. Protein: CASSQDGGLAYDTRYF.

The chain joins TRBV12-3 or TRBV12-4 to TRBJ1-1; tentative D call: TRBD1 (5 bases). V was shortened by 6 bases and J by 9 bases, with 20 bases between the two germline ends. The CDR3 is 14 residues long. CDR3 in DNA: TGTGCCAGCAGCCCCGGGCAGGCGGTGGGGCAAGCTTTCTTT. Protein sequence: CASSPGQAVGQAFF.

This clonotype was seen ten or more times. The genes are TRBV20-1 and TRBJ1-1; no clear D gene. V gave up 1 base and J gave up 3 bases, with 15 bases separating them. CDR3 length: 15 residues. Germline CDR1 is DFQATT and CDR2 is SNEGSKA (reference sequence). This CDR3 reads CSARVGLGPYTEAFF. For the CDR3, the DNA is TGCAGTGCTAGAGTTGGGCTCGGACCCTACACTGAAGCTTTCTTT.

This clonotype was observed at least ten times. This CDR3 is CASSLRDSNTEAFF. In DNA form, the CDR3 reads TGTGCCAGCAGCTTACGGGACAGTAACACTGAAGCTTTCTTT. This rearrangement joins TRBV7-2 to TRBJ1-1; 7 positions match TRBD1. Germline V gene data show CDR1 as SGHTA and CDR2 as FQGNSA. The CDR3 spans 14 residues. V gave up 2 bases and J gave up 2 bases; unmatched junction bases: 2.

This clonotype was detected ten times or more. This chain links TRBV20-1 with TRBJ2-7, with 9 bases lining up with TRBD1. The CDR3 loop spans 14 amino acids. V dropped 1 base and J dropped 2; count of bases not matched to a gene: 3. Per the germline V gene, CDR1 is DFQATT and CDR2 is SNEGSKA (reference sequence). DNA of the CDR3: TGCAGTGCTAGAGGGGACAGGGCCGCCTACGAGCAGTACTTC. Translated: CSARGDRAAYEQYF.

This rearrangement joins TRBV6-5 to TRBJ2-7; possibly TRBD1 for D (6 bases). V lost 6 bases and J 12 bases, leaving 24 bases between the germline ends. The germline CDR1 and CDR2 sequences are MNHEY and SVGAGI. This CDR3 contains 14 residues. CDR3 sequence: CASSPTSGHPSAYF. As DNA, the CDR3 is TGTGCCAGCAGCCCTACTTCGGGACATCCTTCGGCGTACTTC.

The J gene is TRBJ2-7, the V gene TRBV20-1; D could derive from TRBD1 or TRBD2 (7 bases each). Between the trimmed V and J ends, which lost 5 bases and 6 bases, there was a span of 11 bases. CDR1 and CDR2 from the germline V gene are DFQATT and SNEGSKA (reference sequence). CDR3 length: 11 residues. The CDR3 spells CSAARGGEQYF. The CDR3 nucleotides read TGCAGTGCTGCCAGGGGGGGCGAGCAGTACTTC.

Regarding this clonotype: Sequence at one end of the junction differs from germline and may be a read error. The chain links TRBV20-1 to TRBJ1-1; D ambiguous. This CDR3 is 15 amino acids long. CDR1 and CDR2 from the germline V gene are DFQATT and SNEGSKA (reference sequence). In DNA form, the CDR3 reads TGCAGTGCCGGAGATTCGGGAGCAGTGTACACGGAAGCTTTCTTT. Translating gives CSAGDSGAVYTEAFF.

CDR3 sequence (DNA): TGCAGTGCGAGCTGGTACAATGAGACCCAGTACTTC. Protein: CSASWYNETQYF. The chain has TRBV20-1 and TRBJ2-5, with unresolved D. Germline V CDR1 and CDR2: DFQATT, SNEGSKA (reference sequence). CDR3 size: 12 residues. The V and J ends lost 6 bases and 5 bases respectively, with 13 bases between them.

Many counts were recorded for this clonotype. The V and J genes are TRBV6-2 or TRBV6-3 and TRBJ2-7; D unclear. Germline CDR1 is MNHEY and CDR2 is SVGEGT. Trimming shortened V by 0 bases and J by 2 bases, and 8 bases separated the two germline ends. The CDR3 runs 14 residues. CDR3 protein: CASSYSDNTYEQYF. In DNA, the CDR3 is TGTGCCAGCAGTTACTCAGACAATACCTACGAGCAGTACTTC.